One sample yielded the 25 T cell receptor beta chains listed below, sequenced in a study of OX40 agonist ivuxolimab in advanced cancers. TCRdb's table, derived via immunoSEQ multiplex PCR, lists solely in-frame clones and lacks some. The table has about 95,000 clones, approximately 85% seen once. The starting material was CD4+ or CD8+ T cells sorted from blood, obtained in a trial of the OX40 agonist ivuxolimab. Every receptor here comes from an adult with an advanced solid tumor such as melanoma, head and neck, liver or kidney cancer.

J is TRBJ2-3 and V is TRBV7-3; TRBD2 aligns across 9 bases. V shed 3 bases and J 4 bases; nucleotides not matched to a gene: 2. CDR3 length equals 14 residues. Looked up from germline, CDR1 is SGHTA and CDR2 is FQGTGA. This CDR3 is CASSFSGRPDTQYF. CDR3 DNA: TGTGCCAGCAGCTTTAGCGGGAGACCAGATACGCAGTATTTT. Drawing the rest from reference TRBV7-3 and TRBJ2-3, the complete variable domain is GAGVSQTPSNKVTEKGKYVELRCDPISGHTALYWYRQSLGQGPEFLIYFQGTGAADDSGLPNDRFFAVRPEGSVSTLKIQRTERGDSAVYLCASSFSGRPDTQYFGPGTRLTVL.

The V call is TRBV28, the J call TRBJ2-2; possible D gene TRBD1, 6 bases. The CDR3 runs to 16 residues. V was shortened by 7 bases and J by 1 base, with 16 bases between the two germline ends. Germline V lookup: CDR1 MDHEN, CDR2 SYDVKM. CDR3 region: CASTKVGHLNTGELFF. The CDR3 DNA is TGTGCCAGCACTAAAGTGGGACACCTGAACACCGGGGAGCTGTTTTTT. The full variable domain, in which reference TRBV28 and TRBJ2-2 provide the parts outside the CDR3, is DVKVTQSSRYLVKRTGEKVFLECVQDMDHENMFWYRQDPGLGLRLIYFSYDVKMKEKGDIPEGYSVSREKKERFSLILESASTNQTSMYLCASTKVGHLNTGELFFGEGSRLTVL.

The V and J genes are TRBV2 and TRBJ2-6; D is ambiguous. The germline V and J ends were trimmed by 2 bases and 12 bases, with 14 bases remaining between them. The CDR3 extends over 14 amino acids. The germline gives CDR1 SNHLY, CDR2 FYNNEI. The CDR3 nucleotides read TGTGCCAGCAGTGAACTAGACTCCAAGGGCGTCCTGACTTTC. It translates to CASSELDSKGVLTF.

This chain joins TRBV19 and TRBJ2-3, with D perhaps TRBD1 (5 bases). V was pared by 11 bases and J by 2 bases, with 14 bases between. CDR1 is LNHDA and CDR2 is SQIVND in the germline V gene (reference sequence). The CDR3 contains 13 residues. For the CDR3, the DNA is TGTGCCTCATTTGACAGTTTCACAGATACGCAGTATTTT. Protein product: CASFDSFTDTQYF.

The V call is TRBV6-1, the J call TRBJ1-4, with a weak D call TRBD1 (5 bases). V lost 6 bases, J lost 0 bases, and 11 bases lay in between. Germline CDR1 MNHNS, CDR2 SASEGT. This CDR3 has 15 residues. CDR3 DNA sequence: TGTGCCAGCAGGACGGACACAGCAACTAATGAAAAACTGTTTTTT. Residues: CASRTDTATNEKLFF.

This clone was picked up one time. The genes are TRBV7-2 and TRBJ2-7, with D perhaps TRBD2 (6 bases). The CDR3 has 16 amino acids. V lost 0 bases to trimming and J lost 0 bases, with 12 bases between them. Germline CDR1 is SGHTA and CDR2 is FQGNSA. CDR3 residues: CASSLAGRTSSYEQYF. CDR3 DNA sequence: TGTGCCAGCAGCTTAGCTGGGAGGACGAGCTCCTACGAGCAGTACTTC.

CDR3 region: CASSPSLAIGELFF. The CDR3 region has the DNA TGTGCCAGCAGCCCCTCTCTAGCGATCGGGGAGCTGTTTTTT. The rearrangement links TRBV5-6 to TRBJ2-2; perhaps TRBD2 as D (6 bases). Germline V CDR1 and CDR2: SGHDT, YYEEEE. This CDR3 spans 14 amino acids. Deletions cut 4 bases from V and 7 bases from J, with 14 bases between. Variable domain in full (rest from reference TRBV5-6 and TRBJ2-2): DAGVTQSPTHLIKTRGQQVTLRCSPKSGHDTVSWYQQALGQGPQFIFQYYEEEERQRGNFPDRFSGHQFPNYSSELNVNALLLGDSALYLCASSPSLAIGELFFGEGSRLTVL.

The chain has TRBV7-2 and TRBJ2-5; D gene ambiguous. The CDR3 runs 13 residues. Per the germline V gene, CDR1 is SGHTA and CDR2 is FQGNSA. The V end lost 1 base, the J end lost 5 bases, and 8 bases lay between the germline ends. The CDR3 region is CASSLGAVETQYF. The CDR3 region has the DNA TGTGCCAGCAGCTTAGGGGCTGTGGAGACCCAGTACTTC. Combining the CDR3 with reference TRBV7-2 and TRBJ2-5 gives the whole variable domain GAGVSQSPSNKVTEKGKDVELRCDPISGHTALYWYRQSLGQGLEFLIYFQGNSAPDKSGLPSDRFSAERTGGSVSTLTIQRTQQEDSAVYLCASSLGAVETQYFGPGTRLLVL.

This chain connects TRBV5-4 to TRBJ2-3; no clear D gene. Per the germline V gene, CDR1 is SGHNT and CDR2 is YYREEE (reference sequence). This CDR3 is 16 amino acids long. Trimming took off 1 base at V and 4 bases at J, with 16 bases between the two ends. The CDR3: CASSLSGARRADTQYF. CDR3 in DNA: TGTGCCAGCAGCTTGTCAGGCGCTCGCCGGGCAGATACGCAGTATTTT.

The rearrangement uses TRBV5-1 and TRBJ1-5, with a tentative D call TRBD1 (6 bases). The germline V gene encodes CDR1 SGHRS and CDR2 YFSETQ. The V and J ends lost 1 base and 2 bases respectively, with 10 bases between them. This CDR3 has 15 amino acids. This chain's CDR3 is CASSLSAGGNQPQHF. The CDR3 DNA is TGCGCCAGCAGCTTGTCTGCAGGGGGCAATCAGCCCCAGCATTTT.

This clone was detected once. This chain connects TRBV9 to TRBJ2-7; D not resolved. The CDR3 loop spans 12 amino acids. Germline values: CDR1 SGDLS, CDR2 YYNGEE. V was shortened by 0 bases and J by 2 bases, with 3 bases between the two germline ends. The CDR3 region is CASSVGTYEQYF. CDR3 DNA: TGTGCCAGCAGCGTAGGAACCTACGAGCAGTACTTC.

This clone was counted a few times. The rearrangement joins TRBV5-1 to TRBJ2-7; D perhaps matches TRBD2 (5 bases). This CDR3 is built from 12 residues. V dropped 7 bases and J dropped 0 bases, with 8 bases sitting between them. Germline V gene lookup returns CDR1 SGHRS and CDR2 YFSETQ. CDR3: CASSGSSYEQYF. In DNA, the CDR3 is TGCGCCAGCTCTGGGAGCTCCTACGAGCAGTACTTC.

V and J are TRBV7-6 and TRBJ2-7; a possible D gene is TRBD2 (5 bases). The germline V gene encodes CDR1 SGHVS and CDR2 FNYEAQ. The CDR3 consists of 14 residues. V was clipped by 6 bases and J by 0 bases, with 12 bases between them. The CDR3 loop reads CASSSEIGSYEQYF. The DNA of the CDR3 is TGTGCCAGCAGTAGCGAAATTGGCTCCTACGAGCAGTACTTC.

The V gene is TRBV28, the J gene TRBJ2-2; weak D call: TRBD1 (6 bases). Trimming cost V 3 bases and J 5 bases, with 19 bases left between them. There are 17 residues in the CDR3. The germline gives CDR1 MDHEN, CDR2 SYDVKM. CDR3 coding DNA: TGTGCCAGCAGTTTCCGGCAGACTGGTAGGGGGACCGGGGAGCTGTTTTTT. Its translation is CASSFRQTGRGTGELFF.

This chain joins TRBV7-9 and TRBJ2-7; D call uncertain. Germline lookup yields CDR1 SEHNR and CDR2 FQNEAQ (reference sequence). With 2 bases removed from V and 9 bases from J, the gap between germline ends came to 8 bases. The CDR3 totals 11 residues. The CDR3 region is CASSLYGLQYF. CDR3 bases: TGTGCCAGCAGCTTATATGGCCTGCAGTACTTC.

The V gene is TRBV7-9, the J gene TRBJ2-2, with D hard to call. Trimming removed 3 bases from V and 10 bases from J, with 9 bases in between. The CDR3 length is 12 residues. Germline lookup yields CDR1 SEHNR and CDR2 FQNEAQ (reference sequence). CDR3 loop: CASSFSREELFF. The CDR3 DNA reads TGTGCCAGCAGCTTTTCACGAGAGGAGCTGTTTTTT.

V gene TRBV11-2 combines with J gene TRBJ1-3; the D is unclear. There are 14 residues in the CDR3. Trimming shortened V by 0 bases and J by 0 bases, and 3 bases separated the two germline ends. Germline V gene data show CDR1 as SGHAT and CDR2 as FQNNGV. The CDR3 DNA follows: TGTGCCAGCAGCTTAGAACCCTCTGGAAACACCATATATTTT. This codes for CASSLEPSGNTIYF.

For the CDR3, the DNA is TGTGCCTTAGGGCCCGGGACAGGGGCCTACGAGCAGTACTTC. It codes for CALGPGTGAYEQYF. This sequence joins TRBV30 and TRBJ2-7; 10 bases match TRBD1. This CDR3 region has 14 residues. Trimming at V came to 7 bases and at J to 2 bases, leaving 8 bases not matched to a gene. Germline CDR1 is GTSNPN and CDR2 is SVGIG (reference sequence).

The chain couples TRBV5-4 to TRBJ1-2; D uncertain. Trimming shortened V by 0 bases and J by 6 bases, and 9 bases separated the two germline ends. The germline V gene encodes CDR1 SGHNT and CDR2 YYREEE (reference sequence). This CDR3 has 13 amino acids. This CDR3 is CASSLDQPDGYTF. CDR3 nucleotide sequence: TGTGCCAGCAGCTTGGATCAGCCGGATGGCTACACCTTC.

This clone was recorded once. CDR3 sequence (DNA): TGTGCCAGCAGTCAAACATGGGCTAGAAATTACGAGCAGTACTTC. Protein product: CASSQTWARNYEQYF. V usage is TRBV7-6 and J usage is TRBJ2-7; D unresolved. The CDR3 has 15 amino acids. CDR1 and CDR2 from the germline V gene are SGHVS and FNYEAQ. Trimming shortened V by 6 bases and J by 4 bases, and 19 bases separated the two germline ends. The entire variable domain, with the rest obtained from reference TRBV7-6 and TRBJ2-7, is as follows: GAGVSQSPRYKVTKRGQDVALRCDPISGHVSLYWYRQALGQGPEFLTYFNYEAQQDKSGLPNDRFSAERPEGSISTLTIQRTEQRDSAMYRCASSQTWARNYEQYFGPGTRLTVT.

CDR3 amino acids: CATQTLGQDDTGELFF. CDR3 DNA: TGTGCCACCCAGACTTTGGGGCAGGATGACACCGGGGAGCTGTTTTTT. This chain connects TRBV10-3 to TRBJ2-2; D might be TRBD1 (5 bases). The CDR3 totals 16 residues. V was pared by 10 bases and J by 3 bases, with 21 bases between. Germline-derived CDR1 and CDR2 are ENHRY and SYGVKD.

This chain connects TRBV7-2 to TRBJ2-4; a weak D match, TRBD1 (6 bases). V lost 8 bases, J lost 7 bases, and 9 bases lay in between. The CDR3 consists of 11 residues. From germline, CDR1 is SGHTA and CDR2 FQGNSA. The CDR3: CASGQGNIQYF. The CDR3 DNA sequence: TGTGCCAGCGGCCAGGGGAACATTCAGTACTTC.

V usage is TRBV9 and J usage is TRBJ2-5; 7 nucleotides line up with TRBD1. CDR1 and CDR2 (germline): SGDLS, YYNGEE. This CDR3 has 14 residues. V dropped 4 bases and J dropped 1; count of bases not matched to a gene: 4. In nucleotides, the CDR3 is TGTGCCAGCAGCCCTCGGACAGGCCAAGAGACCCAGTACTTC. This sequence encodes CASSPRTGQETQYF. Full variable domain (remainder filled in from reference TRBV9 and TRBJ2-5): DSGVTQTPKHLITATGQRVTLRCSPRSGDLSVYWYQQSLDQGLQFLIQYYNGEERAKGNILERFSAQQFPDLHSELNLSSLELGDSALYFCASSPRTGQETQYFGPGTRLLVL.

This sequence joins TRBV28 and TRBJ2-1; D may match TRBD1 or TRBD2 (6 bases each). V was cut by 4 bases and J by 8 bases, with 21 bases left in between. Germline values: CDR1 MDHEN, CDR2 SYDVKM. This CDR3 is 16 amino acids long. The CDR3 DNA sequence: TGTGCCAGCAGTTCCCCGGGGGCGGGCTTACGGTATGAGCAGTTCTTC. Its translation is CASSSPGAGLRYEQFF.

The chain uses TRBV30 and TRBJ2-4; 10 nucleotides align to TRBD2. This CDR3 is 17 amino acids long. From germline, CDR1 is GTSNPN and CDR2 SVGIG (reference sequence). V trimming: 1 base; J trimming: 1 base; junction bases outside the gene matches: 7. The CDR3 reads CAWSELAGVGAKNIQYF. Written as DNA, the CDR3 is TGTGCCTGGAGTGAGCTAGCGGGAGTAGGGGCCAAAAACATTCAGTACTTC.